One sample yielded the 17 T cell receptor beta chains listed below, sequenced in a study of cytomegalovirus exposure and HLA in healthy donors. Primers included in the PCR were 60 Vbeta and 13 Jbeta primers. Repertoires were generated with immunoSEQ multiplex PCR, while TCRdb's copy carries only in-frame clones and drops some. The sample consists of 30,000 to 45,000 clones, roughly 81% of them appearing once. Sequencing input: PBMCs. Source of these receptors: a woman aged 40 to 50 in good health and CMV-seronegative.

In DNA form, the CDR3 reads TGTGCCAGTAGTCCCACGAGGGTAGCGAGAGATACGCAGTATTTT. This codes for CASSPTRVARDTQYF. The chain uses TRBV19 and TRBJ2-3; a possible D gene is TRBD2 (5 bases). There are 15 residues in the CDR3. The germline CDR1 and CDR2 sequences are LNHDA and SQIVND (reference sequence). V was cut by 5 bases and J by 5 bases, with 17 bases left in between.

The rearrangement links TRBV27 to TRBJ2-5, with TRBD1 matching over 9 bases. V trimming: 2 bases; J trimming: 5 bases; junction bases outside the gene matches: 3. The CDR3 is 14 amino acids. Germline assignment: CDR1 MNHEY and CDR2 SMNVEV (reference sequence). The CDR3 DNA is TGTGCCAGCAGTTTACGCGACAGGGGGGAGACCCAGTACTTC. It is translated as CASSLRDRGETQYF.

The chain's CDR3 is CASSARAQPQHF. The CDR3 DNA sequence: TGTGCCAGTAGTGCCAGGGCTCAGCCCCAGCATTTT. The gene calls are TRBV19 and TRBJ1-5, with a tentative D call TRBD1 (5 bases). V was cut by 5 bases and J by 6 bases, with 8 bases left in between. Germline V gives CDR1 LNHDA, CDR2 SQIVND (reference sequence). The CDR3 has 12 amino acids.

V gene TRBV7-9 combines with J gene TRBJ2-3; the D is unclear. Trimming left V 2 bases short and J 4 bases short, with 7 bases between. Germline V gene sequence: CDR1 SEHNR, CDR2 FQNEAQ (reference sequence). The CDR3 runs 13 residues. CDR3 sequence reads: CASSLWPPDTQYF. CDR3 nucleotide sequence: TGTGCCAGCAGCTTATGGCCTCCAGATACGCAGTATTTT.

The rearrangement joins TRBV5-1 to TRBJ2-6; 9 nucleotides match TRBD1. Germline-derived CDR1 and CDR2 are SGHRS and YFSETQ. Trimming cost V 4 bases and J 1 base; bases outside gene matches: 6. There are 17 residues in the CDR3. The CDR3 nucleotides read TGCGCCAGCAGCCGTGGGGACAGGGTGTCTGGGGCCAACGTCCTGACTTTC. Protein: CASSRGDRVSGANVLTF. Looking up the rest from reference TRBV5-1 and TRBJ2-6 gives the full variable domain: KAGVTQTPRYLIKTRGQQVTLSCSPISGHRSVSWYQQTPGQGLQFLFEYFSETQRNKGNFPGRFSGRQFSNSRSEMNVSTLELGDSALYLCASSRGDRVSGANVLTFGAGSRLTVL.

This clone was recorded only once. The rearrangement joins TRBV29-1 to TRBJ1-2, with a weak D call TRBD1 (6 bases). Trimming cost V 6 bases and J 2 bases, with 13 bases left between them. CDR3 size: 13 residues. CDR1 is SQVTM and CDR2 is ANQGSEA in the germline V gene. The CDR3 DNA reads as TGCAGCGTCGGGACACCCAACAACTATGGCTACACCTTC. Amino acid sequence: CSVGTPNNYGYTF.

The CDR3 here is CASSAQRGTDTQYF. DNA for the CDR3: TGTGCCAGCAGTGCCCAGCGGGGCACAGATACGCAGTATTTT. The chain couples TRBV2 to TRBJ2-3, with D tentatively TRBD2 (6 bases). This CDR3 is built from 14 residues. Germline-derived CDR1 and CDR2 are SNHLY and FYNNEI. The V and J ends lost 4 bases and 1 base respectively, with 9 bases between them.

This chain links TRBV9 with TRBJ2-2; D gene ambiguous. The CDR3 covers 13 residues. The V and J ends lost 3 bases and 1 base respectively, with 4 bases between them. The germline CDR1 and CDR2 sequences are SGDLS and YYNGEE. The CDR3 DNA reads TGTGCCAGCAGCGCGGTGAACACCGGGGAGCTGTTTTTT. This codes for CASSAVNTGELFF.

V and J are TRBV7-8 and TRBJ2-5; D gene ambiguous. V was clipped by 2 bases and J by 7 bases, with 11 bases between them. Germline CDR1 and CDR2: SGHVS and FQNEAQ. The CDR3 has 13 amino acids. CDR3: CASSLPPRWTQYF. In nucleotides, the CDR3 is TGTGCCAGCAGCTTACCGCCTAGGTGGACCCAGTACTTC.

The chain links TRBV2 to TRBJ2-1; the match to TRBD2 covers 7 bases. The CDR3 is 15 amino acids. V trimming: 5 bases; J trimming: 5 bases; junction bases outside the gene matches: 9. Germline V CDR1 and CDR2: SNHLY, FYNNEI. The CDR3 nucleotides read TGTGCCAGCAGTTGGGCTAGCGGACTAAACAATGAGCAGTTCTTC. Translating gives CASSWASGLNNEQFF.

CDR3 sequence reads: CASSLSIGAGEETQYF. DNA of the CDR3: TGTGCCAGCAGTTTATCAATAGGAGCAGGGGAAGAGACCCAGTACTTC. This rearrangement joins TRBV27 to TRBJ2-5, with a tentative D call TRBD1 (6 bases). The CDR3 is 16 amino acids. The germline CDR1 and CDR2 sequences are MNHEY and SMNVEV (reference sequence). V was clipped by 0 bases and J by 3 bases, with 14 bases between them.

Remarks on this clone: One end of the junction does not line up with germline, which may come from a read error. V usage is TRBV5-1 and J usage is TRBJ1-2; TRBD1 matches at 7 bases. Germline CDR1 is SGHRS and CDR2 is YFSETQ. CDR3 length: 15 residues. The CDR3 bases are TGCGCCAGCAGTTTGGGTCAGGGGGAGTCTATGCGCTACACCTTC. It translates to CASSLGQGESMRYTF.

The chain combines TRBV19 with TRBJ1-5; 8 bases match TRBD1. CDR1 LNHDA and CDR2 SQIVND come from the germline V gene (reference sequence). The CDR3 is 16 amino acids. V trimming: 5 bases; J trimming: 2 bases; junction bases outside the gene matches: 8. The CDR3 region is CASSSPDRAGNQPQHF. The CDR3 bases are TGTGCCAGTAGTTCCCCGGACAGGGCGGGCAATCAGCCCCAGCATTTT.

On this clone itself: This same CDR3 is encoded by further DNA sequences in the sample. CDR3 DNA sequence: TGTGCCAGCAGCTTAGCAGGGGCCGGGGAGACCCAGTACTTC. Its protein product is CASSLAGAGETQYF. The chain has TRBV7-2 and TRBJ2-5; the D gene is possibly TRBD1 (5 bases). The CDR3 is made up of 14 amino acids. V lost 0 bases and J lost 5, with 10 bases in between. Germline V CDR1 and CDR2: SGHTA, FQGNSA.

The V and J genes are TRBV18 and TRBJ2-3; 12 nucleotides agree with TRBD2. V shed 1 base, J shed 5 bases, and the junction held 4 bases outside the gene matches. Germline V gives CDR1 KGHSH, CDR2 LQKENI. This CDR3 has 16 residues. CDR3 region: CASSPQASGGEDTQYF. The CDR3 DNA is TGTGCCAGCTCACCACAGGCTAGCGGGGGGGAAGATACGCAGTATTTT.

The CDR3 sequence: CASSDGTPSGLGYTF. In nucleotides, the CDR3 is TGTGCCAGCAGTGACGGGACACCGAGCGGTCTTGGCTACACCTTC. The chain carries TRBV2 and TRBJ1-2, with a weak D call TRBD1 (6 bases). The germline CDR1 and CDR2 sequences are SNHLY and FYNNEI. The CDR3 has 15 amino acids. The V gene lost 3 bases and the J gene lost 7 bases, with 18 bases spanning the gap. Complete variable domain (other parts from reference TRBV2 and TRBJ1-2): EPEVTQTPSHQVTQMGQEVILRCVPISNHLYFYWYRQILGQKVEFLVSFYNNEISEKSEIFDDQFSVERPDGSNFTLKIRSTKLEDSAMYFCASSDGTPSGLGYTFGSGTRLTVV.

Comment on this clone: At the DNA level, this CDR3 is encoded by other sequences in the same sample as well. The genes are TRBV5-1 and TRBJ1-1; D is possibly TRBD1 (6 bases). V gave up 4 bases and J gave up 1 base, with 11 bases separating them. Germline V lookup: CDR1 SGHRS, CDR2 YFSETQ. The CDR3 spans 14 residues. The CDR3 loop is CASSLDRPNTEAFF. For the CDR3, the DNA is TGCGCCAGCAGCCTGGACAGACCGAACACTGAAGCTTTCTTT.